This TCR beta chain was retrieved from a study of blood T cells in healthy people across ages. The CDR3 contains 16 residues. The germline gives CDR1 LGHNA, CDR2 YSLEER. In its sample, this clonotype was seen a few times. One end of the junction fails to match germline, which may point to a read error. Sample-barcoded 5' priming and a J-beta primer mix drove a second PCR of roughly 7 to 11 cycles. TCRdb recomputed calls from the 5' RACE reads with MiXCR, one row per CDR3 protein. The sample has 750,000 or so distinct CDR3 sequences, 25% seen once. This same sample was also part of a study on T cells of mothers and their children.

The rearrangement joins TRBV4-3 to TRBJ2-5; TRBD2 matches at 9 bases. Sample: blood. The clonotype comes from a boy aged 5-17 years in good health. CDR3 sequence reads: CASSPSTASGDYEQHF. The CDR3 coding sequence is TGCGCCAGCAGCCCCAGTACGGCTAGCGGGGACTACGAGCAGCACTTC.